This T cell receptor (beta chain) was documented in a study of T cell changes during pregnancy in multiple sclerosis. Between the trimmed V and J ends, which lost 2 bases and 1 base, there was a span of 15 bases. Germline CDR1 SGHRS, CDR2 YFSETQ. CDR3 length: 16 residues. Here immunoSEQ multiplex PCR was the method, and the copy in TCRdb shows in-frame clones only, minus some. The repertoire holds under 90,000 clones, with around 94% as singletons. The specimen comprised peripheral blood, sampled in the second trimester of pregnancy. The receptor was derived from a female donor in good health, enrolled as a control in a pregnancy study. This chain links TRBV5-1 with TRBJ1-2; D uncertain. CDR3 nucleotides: TGCGCCAGCAGCTTACAGCCAATCACCCATAACTATGGCTACACCTTC. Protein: CASSLQPITHNYGYTF.